The rows below give T cell receptor beta chains drawn from one sample of a study of cytomegalovirus exposure and HLA in healthy donors. The repertoire was sequenced with immunoSEQ multiplex PCR; TCRdb's copy has only in-frame clones and lacks some. This sample has 150,000 to 200,000 clones; about 79% occur once, and the top ten carry more than 12%. Specimen: PBMCs. All receptors come from a man in his fifties in good health and CMV-seropositive. CDR3s include the opening cysteine and the closing phenylalanine or tryptophan. The D gene is left open where the match is weak. Expanded clones are given a class, and other clones once, few, many or no size at all.

clone size	V gene	D gene	J gene	CDR3 DNA	CDR3 protein
-	TRBV7-2	TRBD2	TRBJ2-2	TGTGCCAGCAGCATCGGGGGGGTCAACACCGGGGAGCTGTTTTTT	CASSIGGVNTGELFF
-	TRBV6-1	-	TRBJ1-1	TGTGCCAGCAGTGAAGCCCGGGGGACGCTTTCTGAAGCTTTCTTT	CASSEARGTLSEAFF
-	TRBV19	-	TRBJ1-3	TGTGCCAGTAGTACCTCTCAGGGTTCTGGAAACACCATATATTTT	CASSTSQGSGNTIYF
few	TRBV4-3	-	TRBJ2-7	TGCGCCAGTTCGCAGGGGTCCAAAAACTACGAGCAGTACTTC	CASSQGSKNYEQYF
once	TRBV5-1	-	TRBJ2-1	TGCGCCAGCAGCACCCTAGGGGTCGGCGATGAGCAGTTCTTC	CASSTLGVGDEQFF
-	TRBV4-3	TRBD2	TRBJ2-5	TGCGCCAGCAGCCAAGGAATCGGGGGGTTGGGTGAGACCCAGTACTTC	CASSQGIGGLGETQYF
once	TRBV4-1	TRBD2	TRBJ2-5	TGCGCCAGCAGCCAGAAAGGCCCCCCCGGGGGGAGGGAGACCCAGTACTTC	CASSQKGPPGGRETQYF
-	TRBV6-1	-	TRBJ1-5	TGTGCCAGCAGTGACCCCCGACAGGTCGCTACACCATATAGCAATCAGCCCCAGCATTTT	CASSDPRQVATPYSNQPQHF
-	TRBV2	-	TRBJ2-7	TGTGCCAGCAGTGATGGACCGGGGGACGAGCAGTACTTC	CASSDGPGDEQYF
-	TRBV19	TRBD1	TRBJ2-3	TGTGCCAGTAGTGGACAGGGAGGCTTGGGAGATACGCAGTATTTT	CASSGQGGLGDTQYF
-	TRBV5-4	-	TRBJ1-2	TGTGCCAGCAGACCTGGACAGAGGCTCTGGGGCTATACCTTC	CASRPGQRLWGYTF
-	TRBV28	TRBD2	TRBJ2-5	TGTGCCAGCAGTTTAAAGGGACTACTTGGGACCCAGTACTTC	CASSLKGLLGTQYF
-	TRBV30	TRBD2	TRBJ2-7	TGTGCCTGGAGTCCTTTGGGAATAGCGGGACTATCCTACGAGCAGTACTTC	CAWSPLGIAGLSYEQYF
once	TRBV18	TRBD1	TRBJ1-6	TGTGCCAGCTCACCAAACGGACAGGGGACCTATTCACCCCTCCACTTT	CASSPNGQGTYSPLHF
-	TRBV4-2	-	TRBJ2-7	TGTGCCAGCAGCCAAAGTAGCGACGGCTCCTACGAGCAGTACTTC	CASSQSSDGSYEQYF
-	TRBV5-6	-	TRBJ1-3	TGTGCCAGCAGCTCGGGAACAGGGATCGGAAACACCATATATTTT	CASSSGTGIGNTIYF
-	TRBV2	TRBD1	TRBJ2-3	TGTGCCAGCAACGCAGGGGGTCGTACAGATACGCAGTATTTT	CASNAGGRTDTQYF
-	TRBV20-1	-	TRBJ2-5	TGCAGTGCTGGCGGTGGGGAGACCCAGTACTTC	CSAGGGETQYF
few	TRBV11-2	-	TRBJ2-4	TGTGCCAGCAGCGAATCAGGGTTGGGGGGAAACATTCAGTACTTC	CASSESGLGGNIQYF
few	TRBV6-1	-	TRBJ1-4	TGTGCCAGCAGTGAAGCTAACGGCCGGGGTGAAAAACTGTTTTTT	CASSEANGRGEKLFF
few	TRBV5-4	-	TRBJ2-6	TGTGCCAGCAGCCGGGGGCTAGCGGACTCCTCTGGGGCCAACGTCCTGACTTTC	CASSRGLADSSGANVLTF
-	TRBV4-1	-	TRBJ1-3	TGCGCCAGCAGCCAAGATAAAGGGGCGGCTGGAAACACCATATATTTT	CASSQDKGAAGNTIYF
-	TRBV6-5	TRBD1	TRBJ1-5	TGTGCCAGCAGCAGGACAGGGGTCGGCCAGCCCCAGCATTTT	CASSRTGVGQPQHF
-	TRBV2	-	TRBJ1-1	TGTGCCAGCAATATCCAGGGAAACACTGAAGCTTTCTTT	CASNIQGNTEAFF
many	TRBV20-1	-	TRBJ1-1	TGCAGTGTGGAGGGGGGGAACATTGCTTTCTTT	CSVEGGNIAFF
once	TRBV7-2	TRBD2	TRBJ2-3	TGTGCCAGCAGCCGGAGCGGGGGGGGAGGGGATACGCAGTATTTT	CASSRSGGGGDTQYF
few	TRBV5-6	TRBD1	TRBJ1-2	TGTGCCAGCAGCACAGGGACAGGGGGCGGCTACACCTTC	CASSTGTGGGYTF
-	TRBV6-1	-	TRBJ2-2	TGTGCCAGCAGTGAGGCCAGGGAGAACACCGGGGAGCTGTTTTTT	CASSEARENTGELFF
-	TRBV5-4	-	TRBJ1-3	TGTGCCAGCAGCTTGGGGGGTACGGGGGGCGCCGCCGGAAACACCATATATTTT	CASSLGGTGGAAGNTIYF
-	TRBV12-5	-	TRBJ2-5	TGTGCTAGTTCAGGGGTCCAAGAGACCCAGTACTTC	CASSGVQETQYF
-	TRBV9	-	TRBJ1-1	TGTGCCAGCAGCGTGAACAGGTTGGGCACTGAAGCTTTCTTT	CASSVNRLGTEAFF
-	TRBV27	TRBD1	TRBJ2-2	TGTGCCAGCAGTTCCGGGACAGGGAGATCCGGGGAGCTGTTTTTT	CASSSGTGRSGELFF
-	TRBV11-3	-	TRBJ1-3	TGTGCCAGCAGCCAGAGCGCTGGAAACACCATATATTTT	CASSQSAGNTIYF
-	TRBV7-9	TRBD1	TRBJ1-5	TGTGCCAGCAGCCCGGGGACAGGGGCAGGGCCCCAGCATTTT	CASSPGTGAGPQHF
-	TRBV14	-	TRBJ1-6	TGTGCCAGCAGCCTCTCGACAGTGGGTAGGGCACCCCTCCACTTT	CASSLSTVGRAPLHF
-	TRBV30	-	TRBJ1-3	TGTGCCTGGGCTCCAGGCCTATTCTCTGGAAACACCATATATTTT	CAWAPGLFSGNTIYF
-	TRBV5-1	TRBD1	TRBJ1-6	TGCGCCAGCAGCCGCGAGCCGGGACAGGGGGATCCCCTCCACTTT	CASSREPGQGDPLHF
-	TRBV30	-	TRBJ1-2	TGTGCCTGGAGTCCCACAGGGATCTATGGCTACACCTTC	CAWSPTGIYGYTF
-	TRBV5-1	-	TRBJ1-4	TGCGCCAGCAGCTTCGGGGAGAAGAATGAAAAACTGTTTTTT	CASSFGEKNEKLFF
-	TRBV7-2	TRBD1	TRBJ1-4	TGTGCCAGCAGCTCAACAGGGGGCGCAAGGGGTAATGAAAAACTGTTTTTT	CASSSTGGARGNEKLFF